This T cell receptor beta chain was obtained from a study of T-cell reconstitution after alpha-beta-depleted transplantation in children. This clonotype was recorded many times. The antigen is unknown. Study-wide points: When one year had passed after transplant, most T-cell counts and diversity came from newly produced T cells. By about two months after transplant, alpha-beta T cells reportedly arose from several hundred graft clones that had expanded.

V lost 0 bases and J lost 7, with 7 bases in between. The germline CDR1 and CDR2 sequences are KGHSH and LQKENI. This CDR3 has 13 amino acids. TCRbeta library preparation incorporated unique molecular identifiers. TCRdb processed the PCR reads anew with MiXCR; each CDR3 protein has one entry. Here the sample spans some 200,000 distinct CDR3 sequences, approximately 8.4% being singletons. The chain links TRBV18 to TRBJ2-1; D may be TRBD1 (6 bases). Sequencing was performed on PBMCs, mostly from graft donor cells, taken 360 days after TCRalphabeta/CD19-depleted stem cell transplant. This TCR derives from a male patient aged 2-15 years who had a stem cell transplant for acute myeloid leukemia, so the T cells may come from the graft donor. CDR3 in DNA: TGTGCCAGCTCACCACCGACAGGAAATGAGCAGTTCTTC. Translating it yields CASSPPTGNEQFF.